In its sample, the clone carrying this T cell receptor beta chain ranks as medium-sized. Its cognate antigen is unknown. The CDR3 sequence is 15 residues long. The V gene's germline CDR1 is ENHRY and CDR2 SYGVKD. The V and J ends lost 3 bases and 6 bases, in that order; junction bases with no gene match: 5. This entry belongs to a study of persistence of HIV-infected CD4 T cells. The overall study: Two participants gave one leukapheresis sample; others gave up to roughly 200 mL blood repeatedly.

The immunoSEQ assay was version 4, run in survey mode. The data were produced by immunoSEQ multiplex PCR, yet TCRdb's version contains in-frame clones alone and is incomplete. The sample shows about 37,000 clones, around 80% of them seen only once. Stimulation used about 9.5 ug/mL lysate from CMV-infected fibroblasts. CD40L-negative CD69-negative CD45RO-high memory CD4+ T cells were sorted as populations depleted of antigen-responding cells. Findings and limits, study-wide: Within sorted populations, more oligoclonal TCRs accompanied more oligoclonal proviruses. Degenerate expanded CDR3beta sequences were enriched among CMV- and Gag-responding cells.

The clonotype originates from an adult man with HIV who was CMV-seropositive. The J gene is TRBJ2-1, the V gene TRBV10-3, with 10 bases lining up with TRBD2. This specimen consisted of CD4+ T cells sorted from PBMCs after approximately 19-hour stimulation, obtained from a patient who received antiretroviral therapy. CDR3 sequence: CAISEGVAGGNEQFF. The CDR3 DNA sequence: TGTGCCATCAGTGAAGGGGTAGCGGGGGGCAATGAGCAGTTCTTC.